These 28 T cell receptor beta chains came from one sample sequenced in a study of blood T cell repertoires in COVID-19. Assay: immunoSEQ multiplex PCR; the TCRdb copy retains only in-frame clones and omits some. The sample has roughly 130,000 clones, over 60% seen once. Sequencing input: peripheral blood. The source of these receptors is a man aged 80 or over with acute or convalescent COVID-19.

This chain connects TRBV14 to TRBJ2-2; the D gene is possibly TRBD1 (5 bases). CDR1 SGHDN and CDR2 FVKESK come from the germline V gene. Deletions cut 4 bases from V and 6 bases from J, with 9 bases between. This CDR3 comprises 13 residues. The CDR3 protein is CASSPQGSGELFF. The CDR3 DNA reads TGTGCCAGCAGCCCTCAGGGATCCGGGGAGCTGTTTTTT.

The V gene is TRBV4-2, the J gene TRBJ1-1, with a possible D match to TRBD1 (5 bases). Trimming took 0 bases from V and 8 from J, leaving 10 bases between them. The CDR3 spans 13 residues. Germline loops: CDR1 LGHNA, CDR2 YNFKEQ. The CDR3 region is CASSQDLSGEAFF. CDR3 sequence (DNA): TGTGCCAGCAGCCAAGACCTCTCAGGGGAAGCTTTCTTT.

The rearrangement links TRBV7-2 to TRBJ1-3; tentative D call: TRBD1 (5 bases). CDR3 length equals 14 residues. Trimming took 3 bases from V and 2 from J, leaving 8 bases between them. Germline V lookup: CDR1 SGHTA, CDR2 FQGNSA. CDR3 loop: CASSFLTAGNTIYF. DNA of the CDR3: TGTGCCAGCAGCTTTTTGACAGCTGGAAACACCATATATTTT.

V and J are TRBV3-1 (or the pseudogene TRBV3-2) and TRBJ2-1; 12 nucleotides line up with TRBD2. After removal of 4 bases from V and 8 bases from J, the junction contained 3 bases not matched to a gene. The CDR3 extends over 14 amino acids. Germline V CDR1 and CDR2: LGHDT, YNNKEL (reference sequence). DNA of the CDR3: TGTGCCAGCAGCCGTCCTAGCGGGGGGGATGAGCAGTTCTTC. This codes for CASSRPSGGDEQFF.

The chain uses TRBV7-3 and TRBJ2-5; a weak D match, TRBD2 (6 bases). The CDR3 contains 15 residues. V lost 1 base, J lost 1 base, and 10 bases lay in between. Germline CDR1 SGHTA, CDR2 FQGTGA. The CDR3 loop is CASSLRAGPQETQYF. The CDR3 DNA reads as TGTGCCAGCAGCTTAAGGGCGGGGCCCCAAGAGACCCAGTACTTC.

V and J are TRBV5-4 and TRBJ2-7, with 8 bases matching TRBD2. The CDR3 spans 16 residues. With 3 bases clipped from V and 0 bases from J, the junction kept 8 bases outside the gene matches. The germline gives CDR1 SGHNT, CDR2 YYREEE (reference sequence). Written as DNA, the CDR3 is TGTGCCAGCAGCTACGGGGGGGCTTCAAGCTCCTACGAGCAGTACTTC. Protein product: CASSYGGASSSYEQYF.

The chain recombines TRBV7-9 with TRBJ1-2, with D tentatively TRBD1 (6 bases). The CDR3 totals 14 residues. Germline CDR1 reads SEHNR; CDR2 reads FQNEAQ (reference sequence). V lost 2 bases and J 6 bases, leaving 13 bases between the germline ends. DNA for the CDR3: TGTGCCAGCAGCTTAACACAGGGTTACCATGGCTACACCTTC. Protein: CASSLTQGYHGYTF.

The CDR3 bases are TGTGCCAGCAGCCGGGGACAGGGGTTTGAAAAACTGTTTTTT. It translates to CASSRGQGFEKLFF. The chain recombines TRBV27 with TRBJ1-4, with TRBD1 identical over 10 bases. V trimming: 6 bases; J trimming: 7 bases; junction bases outside the gene matches: 5. CDR3 length equals 14 residues. Germline V lookup: CDR1 MNHEY, CDR2 SMNVEV (reference sequence).

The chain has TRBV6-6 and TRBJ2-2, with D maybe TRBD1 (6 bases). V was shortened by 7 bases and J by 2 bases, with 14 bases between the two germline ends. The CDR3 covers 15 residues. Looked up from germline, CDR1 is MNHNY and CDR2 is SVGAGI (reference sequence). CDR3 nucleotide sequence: TGTGCCAGCACCAAAGGGGGACAAAACACCGGGGAGCTGTTTTTT. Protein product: CASTKGGQNTGELFF.

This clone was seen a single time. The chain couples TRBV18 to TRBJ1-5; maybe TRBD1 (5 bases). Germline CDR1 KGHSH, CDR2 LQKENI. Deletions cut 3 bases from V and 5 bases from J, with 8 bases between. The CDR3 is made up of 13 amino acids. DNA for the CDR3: TGTGCCAGCTCACCGGACATATATCAGCCCCAGCATTTT. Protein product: CASSPDIYQPQHF.

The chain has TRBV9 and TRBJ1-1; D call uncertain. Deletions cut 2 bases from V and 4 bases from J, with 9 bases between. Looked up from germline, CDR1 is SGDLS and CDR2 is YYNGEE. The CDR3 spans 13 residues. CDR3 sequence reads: CASSVAGATEAFF. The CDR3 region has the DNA TGTGCCAGCAGCGTGGCGGGCGCCACTGAAGCTTTCTTT.

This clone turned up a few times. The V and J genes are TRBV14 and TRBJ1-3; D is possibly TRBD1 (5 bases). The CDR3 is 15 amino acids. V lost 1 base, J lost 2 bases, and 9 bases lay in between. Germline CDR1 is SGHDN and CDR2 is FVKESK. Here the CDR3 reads CASSQVRAAGNTIYF. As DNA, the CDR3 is TGTGCCAGCAGCCAAGTCAGGGCGGCTGGAAACACCATATATTTT.

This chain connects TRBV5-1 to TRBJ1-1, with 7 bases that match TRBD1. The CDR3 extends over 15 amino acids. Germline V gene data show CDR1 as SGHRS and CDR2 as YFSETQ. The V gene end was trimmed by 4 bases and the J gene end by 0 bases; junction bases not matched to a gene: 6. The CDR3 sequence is CASSPTGQLNTEAFF. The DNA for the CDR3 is TGCGCCAGCAGCCCTACGGGACAGTTGAACACTGAAGCTTTCTTT.

This CDR3 is CASSLRPPDNSPLHF. CDR3 in DNA: TGTGCCAGCAGTCTCAGGCCCCCCGATAATTCACCCCTCCACTTT. The chain is built from TRBV27 and TRBJ1-6; D not resolved. CDR3 size: 15 residues. Trimming shortened V by 5 bases and J by 5 bases, and 13 bases separated the two germline ends. Germline CDR1 and CDR2: MNHEY and SMNVEV (reference sequence).

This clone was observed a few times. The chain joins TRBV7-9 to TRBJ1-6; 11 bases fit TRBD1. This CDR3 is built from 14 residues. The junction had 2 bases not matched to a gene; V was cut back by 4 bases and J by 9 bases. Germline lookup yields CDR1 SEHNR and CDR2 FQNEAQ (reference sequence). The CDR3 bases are TGTGCCAGCAGCTCGGGACAGGGGGTTTCACCCCTCCACTTT. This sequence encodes CASSSGQGVSPLHF.

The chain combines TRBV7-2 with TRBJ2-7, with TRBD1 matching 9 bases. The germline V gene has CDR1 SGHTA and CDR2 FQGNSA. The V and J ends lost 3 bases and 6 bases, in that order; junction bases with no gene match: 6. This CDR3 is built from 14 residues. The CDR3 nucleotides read TGTGCCAGCAGCTTTGGACAGGGGAACCGCGAGCAGTACTTC. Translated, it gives CASSFGQGNREQYF.

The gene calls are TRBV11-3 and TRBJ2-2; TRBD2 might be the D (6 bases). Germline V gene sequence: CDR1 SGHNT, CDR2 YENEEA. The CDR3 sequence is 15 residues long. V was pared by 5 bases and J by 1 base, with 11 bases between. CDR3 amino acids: CASSQSGVNTGELFF. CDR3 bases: TGTGCCAGCAGCCAATCGGGGGTGAACACCGGGGAGCTGTTTTTT.

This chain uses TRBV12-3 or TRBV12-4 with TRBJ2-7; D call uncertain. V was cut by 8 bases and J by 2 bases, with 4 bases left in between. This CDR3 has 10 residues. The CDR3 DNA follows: TGTGCCAGCGCGACCTACGAGCAGTACTTC. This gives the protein CASATYEQYF.

The CDR3 reads CASKGQGDVTEAFF. The DNA of the CDR3 is TGTGCCAGCAAAGGACAGGGAGACGTCACTGAAGCTTTCTTT. J is TRBJ1-1 and V is TRBV2; 8 positions match TRBD1. The ends lost 7 bases at V and 4 bases at J; junction bases unmatched: 8. The CDR3 length is 14 residues. Germline CDR1 SNHLY, CDR2 FYNNEI.

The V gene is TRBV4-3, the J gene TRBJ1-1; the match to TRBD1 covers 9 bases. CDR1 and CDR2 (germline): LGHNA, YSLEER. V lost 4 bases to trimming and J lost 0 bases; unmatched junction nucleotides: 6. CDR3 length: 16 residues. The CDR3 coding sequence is TGCGCCAGCAGCCTACAGGGGGCGCAAATGAACACTGAAGCTTTCTTT. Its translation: CASSLQGAQMNTEAFF.

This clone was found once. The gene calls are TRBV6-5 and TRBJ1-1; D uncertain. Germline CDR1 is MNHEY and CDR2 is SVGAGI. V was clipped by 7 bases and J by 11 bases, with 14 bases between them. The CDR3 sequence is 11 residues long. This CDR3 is CASTGSGSAFF. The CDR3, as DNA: TGTGCCAGCACCGGATCGGGTTCCGCTTTCTTT.

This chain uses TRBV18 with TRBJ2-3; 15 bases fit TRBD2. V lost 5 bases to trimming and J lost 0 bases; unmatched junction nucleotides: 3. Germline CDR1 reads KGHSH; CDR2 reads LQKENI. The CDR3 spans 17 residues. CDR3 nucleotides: TGTGCCAGCTCATCGGGACTAGCGGGGGGCAGCACAGATACGCAGTATTTT. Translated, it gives CASSSGLAGGSTDTQYF.

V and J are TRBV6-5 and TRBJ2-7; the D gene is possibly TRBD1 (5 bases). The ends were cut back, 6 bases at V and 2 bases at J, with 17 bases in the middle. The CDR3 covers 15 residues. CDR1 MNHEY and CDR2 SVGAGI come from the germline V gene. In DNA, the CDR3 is TGTGCCAGCAGGATTGGGCAACAGGCAACCTACGAGCAGTACTTC. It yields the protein CASRIGQQATYEQYF.

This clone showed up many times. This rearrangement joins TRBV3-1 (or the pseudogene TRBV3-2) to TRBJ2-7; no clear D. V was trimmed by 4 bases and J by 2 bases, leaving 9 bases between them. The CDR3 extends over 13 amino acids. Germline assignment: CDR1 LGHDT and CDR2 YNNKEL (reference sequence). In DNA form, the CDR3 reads TGTGCCAGCAGCCCCCCCTCGGCCTACGAGCAGTACTTC. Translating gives CASSPPSAYEQYF.

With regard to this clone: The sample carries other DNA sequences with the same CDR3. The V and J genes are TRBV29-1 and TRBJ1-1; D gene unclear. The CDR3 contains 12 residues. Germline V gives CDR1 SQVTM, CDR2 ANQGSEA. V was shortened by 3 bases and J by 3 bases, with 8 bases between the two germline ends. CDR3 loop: CSVDTGYTEAFF. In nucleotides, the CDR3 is TGCAGCGTTGACACGGGGTACACTGAAGCTTTCTTT.

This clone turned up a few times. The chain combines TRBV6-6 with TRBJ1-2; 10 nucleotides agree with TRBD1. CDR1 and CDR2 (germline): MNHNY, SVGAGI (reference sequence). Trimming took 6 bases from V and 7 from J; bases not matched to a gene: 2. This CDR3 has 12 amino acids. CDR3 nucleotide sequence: TGTGCCAGCAGCGGGACAGGGGTTGGCTACACCTTC. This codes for CASSGTGVGYTF.

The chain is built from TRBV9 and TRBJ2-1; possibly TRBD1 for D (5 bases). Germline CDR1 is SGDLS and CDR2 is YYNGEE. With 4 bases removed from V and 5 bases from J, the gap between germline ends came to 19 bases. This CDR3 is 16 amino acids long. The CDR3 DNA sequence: TGTGCCAGCAGCCCGACTCATCTGGGGCTGAACAATGAGCAGTTCTTC. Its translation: CASSPTHLGLNNEQFF.

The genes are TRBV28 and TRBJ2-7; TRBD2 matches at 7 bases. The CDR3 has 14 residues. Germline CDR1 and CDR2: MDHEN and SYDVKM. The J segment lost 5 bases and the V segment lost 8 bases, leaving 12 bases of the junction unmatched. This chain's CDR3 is CASLLSGGGHEQYF. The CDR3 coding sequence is TGTGCCAGCTTATTATCGGGGGGTGGACACGAGCAGTACTTC. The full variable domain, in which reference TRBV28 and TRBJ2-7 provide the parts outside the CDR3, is DVKVTQSSRYLVKRTGEKVFLECVQDMDHENMFWYRQDPGLGLRLIYFSYDVKMKEKGDIPEGYSVSREKKERFSLILESASTNQTSMYLCASLLSGGGHEQYFGPGTRLTVT.